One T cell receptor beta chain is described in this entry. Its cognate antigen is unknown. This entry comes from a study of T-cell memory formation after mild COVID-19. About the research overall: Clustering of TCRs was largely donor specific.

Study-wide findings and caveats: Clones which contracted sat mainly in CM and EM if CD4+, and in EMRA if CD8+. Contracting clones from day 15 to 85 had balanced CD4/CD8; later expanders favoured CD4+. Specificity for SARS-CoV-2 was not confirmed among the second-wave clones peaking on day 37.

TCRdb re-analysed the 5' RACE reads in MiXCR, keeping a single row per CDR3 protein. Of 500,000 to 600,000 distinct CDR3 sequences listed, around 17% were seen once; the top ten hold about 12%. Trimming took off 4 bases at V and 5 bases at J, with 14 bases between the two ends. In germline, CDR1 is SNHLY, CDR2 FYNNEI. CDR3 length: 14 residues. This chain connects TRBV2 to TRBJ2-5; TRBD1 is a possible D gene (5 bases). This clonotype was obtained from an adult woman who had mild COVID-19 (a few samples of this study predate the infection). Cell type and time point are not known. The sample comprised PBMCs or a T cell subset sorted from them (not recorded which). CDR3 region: CASSGHLKGETQYF. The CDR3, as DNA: TGTGCCAGCAGTGGACATCTAAAGGGGGAGACCCAGTACTTC.